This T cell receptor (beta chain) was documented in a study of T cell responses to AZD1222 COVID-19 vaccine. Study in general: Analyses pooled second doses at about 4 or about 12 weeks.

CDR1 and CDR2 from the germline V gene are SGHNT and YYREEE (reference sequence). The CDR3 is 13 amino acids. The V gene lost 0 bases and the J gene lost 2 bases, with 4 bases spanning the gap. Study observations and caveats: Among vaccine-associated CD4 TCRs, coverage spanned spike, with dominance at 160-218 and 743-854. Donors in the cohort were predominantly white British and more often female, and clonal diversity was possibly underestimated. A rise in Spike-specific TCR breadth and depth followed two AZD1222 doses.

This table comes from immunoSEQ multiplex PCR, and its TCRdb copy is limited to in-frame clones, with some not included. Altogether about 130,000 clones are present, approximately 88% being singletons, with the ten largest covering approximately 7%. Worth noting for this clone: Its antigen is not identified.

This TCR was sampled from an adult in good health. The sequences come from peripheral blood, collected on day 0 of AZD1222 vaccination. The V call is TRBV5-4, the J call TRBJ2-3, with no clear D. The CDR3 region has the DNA TGTGCCAGCAGCTTGGGTCACACAGATACGCAGTATTTT. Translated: CASSLGHTDTQYF.